The rows below give T cell receptor beta chains drawn from one sample of a study of blood T cells in healthy people across ages. TCRdb recomputed calls from the 5' RACE reads with MiXCR, one row per CDR3 protein. The table shows fewer than 900,000 distinct CDR3 sequences, with roughly two fifths occurring only once. The sample taken for sequencing was blood. These receptors all stem from a woman in her sixties in good health. The CDR3 runs from the conserved cysteine through the conserved F or W.

TRBJ2-1,TRBV27,CASTRVGLNEQFF
.,TRBV28,CASTPLRTLGYEQYF
TRBJ1-5,TRBV28,CASLSEGVLDQPQHF
TRBJ2-5,TRBV27,CASSSSSVQETQYF
TRBJ2-3,TRBV5-1,CASSLEVLADTQYF
TRBJ2-7,TRBV12-3/TRBV12-4,CASSLNRGQDEQYF
TRBJ1-2,TRBV25-1,CASSEVASTIYGYTF
TRBJ2-7,TRBV2,CASRDGSYEQYF
TRBJ2-7,TRBV7-8,CASSLAGGKGEQYF
TRBJ2-5,TRBV6-2/TRBV6-3,CASSTTDGNQETQYF
TRBJ2-5,TRBV24-1,CATSDLPGLAGSQETQYF
TRBJ1-4,TRBV9,CASSEKTGLNEKLFF
TRBJ1-2,TRBV5-1,CASTPAPGSYGYTF
TRBJ2-1,TRBV6-2/TRBV6-3,CASSYSRQGRMMNSYNEQFF
TRBJ2-1,TRBV20-1,CSAPIRTGYNEQFF
TRBJ1-5,TRBV18,CASPDRDNQPQHF
TRBJ2-2,TRBV7-3,CASSSVAGDTGELFF
TRBJ2-7,TRBV7-2,CASSATETLSSYEQYF
.,TRBV7-2,CASSLDAGMNYEQYF
TRBJ1-2,TRBV28,CASSGQAAGGYGYTF
.,TRBV7-8,CASSLAEDEQYF
TRBJ2-1,TRBV5-8,CASSLKDYLRHEQFF
TRBJ2-4,TRBV20-1,CSAERGGQGAGAKNIQYF
TRBJ1-4,TRBV7-2,CASSLAAPGTGNEKLFF
TRBJ2-6,TRBV20-1,CSARARTGGSGANVLTF
TRBJ2-1,TRBV6-2/TRBV6-3,CASSTLSGRVYNEQFF
TRBJ2-1,TRBV6-6,CASNLIGNEQFF
TRBJ2-3,TRBV7-8,CASSRLLAGEADTQYF
TRBJ1-2,TRBV11-1,CASSSGMNYGYTF
TRBJ2-4,TRBV30,CAWSVLGNIQYF
TRBJ2-3,TRBV12-3/TRBV12-4,CASSLGQGADTQYF
TRBJ2-7,TRBV13,CASSLEGTSSYEQYF
TRBJ2-1,TRBV6-1,CASSEVEGGHNEQFF
TRBJ2-7,TRBV6-6,CASTGRGYEQYF
TRBJ1-1,TRBV6-1,CASSSDNKLEAFF
TRBJ1-6,TRBV20-1,CSARLPNTGSYNSPLHF
TRBJ2-1,TRBV11-2,CASSPRDRVSGEQFF
TRBJ2-1,TRBV25-1,CASSDAAVLYNEQFF
TRBJ2-2,TRBV9,CASSVDGQGMRELFF
TRBJ2-1,TRBV20-1,CSAMLAGSYSEQFF
TRBJ1-2,TRBV20-1,CSASPGDGYTF
TRBJ2-7,TRBV9,CASSVTGSREQYF